This T cell receptor beta chain was captured by sequencing in a study of post-analysis software for immune sequencing data. For the study at large: Secondary progressive, relapsing-remitting and progressive-relapsing multiple sclerosis were among the included disease courses.

Whole-study findings and limits: Strong co-clustering by F measure was evident for samples that had been prepared in the same batch. Multiple sclerosis was associated with a significant reduction in normalized Chao1 diversity relative to controls. There were five or six TRBV segments more frequent in patients than controls, and TRBV5-6, TRBV5-1 and TRBV20-1 were among them.

Germline values: CDR1 LGHDT, CDR2 YNNKEL (reference sequence). The CDR3 covers 14 residues. The J segment lost 10 bases and the V segment lost 4 bases, leaving 6 bases of the junction unmatched. cDNA libraries for TCR beta contained unique molecular identifiers. Yield was approximately 500,000 cDNA molecules from around 1 to 10 million T cells. TCRdb called the PCR reads again in MiXCR, with one record for every CDR3 protein. The sample records hundreds of thousands of distinct CDR3 sequences, roughly 50% being singletons. To note about this clonotype: The antigen is undetermined.

The rearrangement joins TRBV3-1 to TRBJ2-5, with TRBD2 identical over 13 bases. The sequence came from a girl aged 5-17 years with multiple sclerosis. The sample taken for sequencing was blood. CDR3 nucleotides: TGTGCCAGCAGCCTCAGGACTAGCGGGAGACGCCAGTACTTC. Translated, it gives CASSLRTSGRRQYF.